The 22 T cell receptor beta chains presented below share a single source sample, sequenced in a study of tumor and adjacent non-tumor tissue in lung cancer. Three rounds of nested PCR, following a modified ARM-PCR protocol, produced the TCRbeta library. Each CDR3 protein gets one entry after TCRdb re-called the multiplex PCR reads with MiXCR. The table shows approximately 120,000 distinct CDR3 sequences, with 60% to 65% occurring only once. The template was RNA from unsorted bulk tissue. This non-tumor lung sample came from over 3 cm beyond the tumor edge. Source material: distant non-tumor lung tissue. These receptors were collected from a man between 60 and 75 years old with non-small cell lung cancer.

To note about this clonotype: This may come from a read error, since a much larger clone is one base off. Since no conserved phenylalanine or tryptophan closes the CDR3, a read error is the likely cause. The J gene is TRBJ2-2, the V gene TRBV7-9, with 10 bases identical to TRBD1. This CDR3 is built from 16 residues. Germline trimming cut 5 bases from V and 5 bases from J; bases unmatched to any gene: 8. Germline values: CDR1 SEHNR, CDR2 FQNEAQ (reference sequence). This CDR3 reads CASSAMTGGLTGELFS. The CDR3 DNA sequence: TGTGCCAGCAGCGCAATGACAGGGGGCCTTACCGGGGAGCTGTTTTCT.

The sample holds many counts of this clonotype. The V gene is TRBV6-6, the J gene TRBJ2-1, with D uncertain. This CDR3 has 12 amino acids. Germline V gene lookup returns CDR1 MNHNY and CDR2 SVGAGI (reference sequence). Deletions cut 5 bases from V and 4 bases from J, with 6 bases between. The DNA of the CDR3 is TGTGCCAGCAGTCTACTATACAATGAGCAGTTCTTC. Translated: CASSLLYNEQFF.

As regards this clonotype: One base away lies a much larger clone, so this may be a sequencing read error. This chain links TRBV12-5 with TRBJ1-4; D ambiguous. Per the germline V gene, CDR1 is LGHNT and CDR2 is FRNRAP. V was clipped by 2 bases and J by 3 bases, with 16 bases between them. This CDR3 contains 17 residues. The CDR3 sequence is CASGLYLVGLANEKLFF. The DNA for the CDR3 is TGTGCTAGTGGTTTGTACTTGGTTGGGCTGGCTAATGAAAAACTGTTTTTT.

A word on this clonotype: Germline is not matched at one junction end, which may reflect a read error. The rearrangement links TRBV5-4 to TRBJ1-5; D call uncertain. Germline V CDR1 and CDR2: SGHNT, YYREEE (reference sequence). The CDR3 spans 15 residues. CDR3 DNA sequence: TGTGCCAGCAGCTTGGATCCGAATAGCTATCAACCCCAGCATTTT. The encoded protein is CASSLDPNSYQPQHF. The full variable domain, with the rest looked up from reference TRBV5-4 and TRBJ1-5, is ETGVTQSPTHLIKTRGQQVTLRCSSQSGHNTVSWYQQALGQGPQFIFQYYREEENGRGNFPPRFSGLQFPNYSSELNVNALELDDSALYLCASSLDPNSYQPQHFGDGTRLSIL.

For this clonotype: At one end, the junction sequence differs from germline, possibly due to a read error. The chain joins TRBV4-2 to TRBJ1-2; D may be TRBD1 (5 bases). Looked up from germline, CDR1 is LGHNA and CDR2 is YNFKEQ. The CDR3 is 17 amino acids. Written as DNA, the CDR3 is TGTGCCTGCAGCCACGTAACAGGATCCTCCGCTAACTATGGCTACACCTTC. Protein sequence: CACSHVTGSSANYGYTF.

This clonotype was seen many times. This rearrangement joins TRBV12-3 or TRBV12-4 to TRBJ1-4; 8 bases agree with TRBD1. The V gene end was trimmed by 6 bases and the J gene end by 7 bases; junction bases not matched to a gene: 10. The CDR3 is 15 amino acids. The CDR3 nucleotides are TGTGCCAGCAGATTCCGGACAGGGAGTAGTGAAAAACTGTTTTTT. Protein: CASRFRTGSSEKLFF.

The rearrangement links TRBV20-1 to TRBJ2-1; 11 bases are shared with TRBD2. V lost 3 bases and J lost 8; bases outside the gene matches: 12. Germline V gives CDR1 DFQATT, CDR2 SNEGSKA (reference sequence). This CDR3 spans 16 amino acids. The CDR3 nucleotides are TGCAGTGCTAGGCCCCTGGGTAGCGGGAGGGACTATGAGCAGTTCTTC. Encoded protein: CSARPLGSGRDYEQFF.

In this sample, this clonotype turned up many times. A much larger clone sits a single nucleotide away, making a read error possible. The chain has TRBV11-3 and TRBJ2-1, with TRBD2 matching over 15 bases. The CDR3 covers 14 residues. Germline V gene data show CDR1 as SGHNT and CDR2 as YENEEA. V gave up 4 bases and J gave up 9 bases; unmatched junction bases: 1. The CDR3 DNA is TGTGCCAGCAGCTCGGGACTAGCGGGAGGTGAGCAGTTCTTC. Encoded protein: CASSSGLAGGEQFF. The full variable domain, in which reference TRBV11-3 and TRBJ2-1 provide the parts outside the CDR3, is EAGVVQSPRYKIIEKKQPVAFWCNPISGHNTLYWYLQNLGQGPELLIRYENEEAVDDSQLPKDRFSAERLKGVDSTLKIQPAELGDSAVYLCASSSGLAGGEQFFGPGTRLTVL.

As regards this clonotype: Given a much more abundant clone one base away, this may be a read error. The CDR3 does not close with the conserved phenylalanine or tryptophan, likely indicating a read error. This sequence joins TRBV5-6 and TRBJ1-1, with D tentatively TRBD1 (5 bases). V dropped 7 bases and J dropped 3 bases, with 16 bases sitting between them. Looked up from germline, CDR1 is SGHDT and CDR2 is YYEEEE. The length of the CDR3 is 14 residues. The CDR3 spells CASGGAAGDTEAFL. The CDR3, as DNA: TGTGCCAGCGGCGGGGCCGCGGGCGACACTGAAGCTTTCCTT.

On this clonotype: A clone one base away is much larger, so this may be a read error. This chain links TRBV6-4 with TRBJ2-7; TRBD2 aligns across 9 bases. Per the germline V gene, CDR1 is MRHNA and CDR2 is SNTAGT. The CDR3 is 15 amino acids. The ends lost 5 bases at V and 3 bases at J; junction bases unmatched: 8. The CDR3 protein is CASSPRGGDVYEQYF. The CDR3 region has the DNA TGTGCCAGCAGTCCACGCGGGGGGGATGTCTACGAGCAGTACTTC.

Worth noting for this clonotype: A single base separates this from a much larger clone, so it may be a read error. Since no conserved phenylalanine or tryptophan closes the CDR3, a read error is the likely cause. J is TRBJ1-1 and V is TRBV10-3, with D maybe TRBD1 (5 bases). Trimming removed 5 bases at V and 1 base at J, with 8 bases between. Germline CDR1 is ENHRY and CDR2 is SYGVKD. The CDR3 totals 13 residues. The chain's CDR3 is CAISQTGNTEAFS. The CDR3 bases are TGTGCCATCAGTCAAACAGGGAACACTGAAGCTTTCTCT.

This clonotype is labeled as medium-sized (0.01 to 0.1%). The chain combines TRBV11-1 with TRBJ2-2; no reliable D call. From germline, CDR1 is SGHAT and CDR2 FQDESV (reference sequence). Trimming took 3 bases from V and 6 from J, leaving 8 bases between them. CDR3 length: 13 residues. This CDR3 is CASSFSDAGELFF. The DNA for the CDR3 is TGTGCCAGCAGCTTCTCGGACGCCGGGGAGCTGTTTTTT. Together with reference TRBV11-1 and TRBJ2-2, the CDR3 gives the full variable domain: EAEVAQSPRYKITEKSQAVAFWCDPISGHATLYWYRQILGQGPELLVQFQDESVVDDSQLPKDRFSAERLKGVDSTLKIQPAELGDSAMYLCASSFSDAGELFFGEGSRLTVL.

This clonotype was found once. Germline and junction disagree at one end, which may indicate a read error. This sequence joins TRBV5-1 and TRBJ2-1; 8 nucleotides line up with TRBD1. This CDR3 comprises 14 residues. Per germline, CDR1 SGHRS and CDR2 YFSETQ. CDR3: CPSSETGVYNEQFF. Here the CDR3 DNA reads TGCCCCAGCAGCGAGACAGGGGTATACAATGAGCAGTTCTTC.

This clonotype was found a few times. The V and J genes are TRBV7-9 and TRBJ1-2; a possible D gene is TRBD1 (6 bases). Trimming left V 2 bases short and J 3 bases short, with 19 bases between. Germline values: CDR1 SEHNR, CDR2 FQNEAQ (reference sequence). This CDR3 comprises 17 residues. The CDR3 nucleotides read TGTGCCAGCAGCTTACTTCTGGACCGGGGGCGATACTATGGCTACACCTTC. Its translation: CASSLLLDRGRYYGYTF.

At least ten counts were recorded for this clonotype. The chain is built from TRBV4-2 and TRBJ1-4; tentatively, D is TRBD1 (6 bases). The V gene lost 7 bases and the J gene lost 7 bases, with 13 bases spanning the gap. The CDR3 has 13 amino acids. From germline, CDR1 is LGHNA and CDR2 YNFKEQ. The CDR3 reads CASKNRDTEKLFF. The CDR3 DNA reads TGTGCCAGCAAAAACCGGGACACTGAAAAACTGTTTTTT.

With regard to this clonotype: A junction boundary mismatches the germline segment, possibly from a read error. This chain joins TRBV5-1 and TRBJ2-3; D might be TRBD2 (6 bases). CDR3 length: 15 amino acids. From germline, CDR1 is SGHRS and CDR2 YFSETQ. CDR3 in amino acids: CANSLRGGSTETQYF. The CDR3 nucleotides are TGCGCCAACAGCTTGCGGGGCGGTAGCACAGAAACGCAGTATTTT.

Concerning this clonotype: A much larger clonotype is one base distant, so this may be a read error. The chain employs TRBV6-1 and TRBJ1-2; 8 bases fit TRBD1. This CDR3 comprises 14 residues. CDR1 is MNHNS and CDR2 is SASEGT in the germline V gene. The CDR3: CASKQGAGNYVYTF. The CDR3 coding sequence is TGTGCCAGCAAGCAGGGGGCGGGAAACTATGTCTACACCTTC.

With respect to this clonotype: One end of the junction fails to match germline, which may point to a read error. The chain carries TRBV11-2 and TRBJ2-5; D perhaps matches TRBD2 (5 bases). The CDR3 is made up of 14 amino acids. Germline CDR1 is SGHAT and CDR2 is FQNNGV. CDR3 residues: CASGADGPQETQYF. In nucleotides, the CDR3 is TGCGCCAGCGGCGCCGACGGACCCCAAGAGACCCAGTACTTC.

With regard to this clonotype: This may stem from a read error, because a much larger clone lies one nucleotide away. This CDR3 is missing its conserved last phenylalanine or tryptophan, likely due to a read error. CDR3 in DNA: TGTGCCTGGAGTGTACCAAGGACAGCAACCTATGGCTACACCTTA. It translates to CAWSVPRTATYGYTL. The gene calls are TRBV30 and TRBJ1-2, with a tentative D call TRBD1 (6 bases). Germline CDR1 is GTSNPN and CDR2 is SVGIG (reference sequence). The CDR3 has 15 amino acids. Trimming pared 0 bases from V and 4 bases from J, leaving 15 bases between.

In regard to this clonotype: One junction end disagrees with the germline gene, perhaps due to a read error. The chain combines TRBV4-3 with TRBJ2-7; D is undetermined. The germline CDR1 and CDR2 sequences are LGHNA and YSLEER. This CDR3 spans 14 amino acids. The CDR3: CASNQDLGDYEQYF. The CDR3, as DNA: TGCGCTAGCAACCAAGATTTGGGTGACTACGAGCAGTACTTC.

This clonotype was observed a handful of times. This sequence may be a read error, since a much larger clone differs from it by one base. The rearrangement uses TRBV4-1 and TRBJ2-7, with D possibly TRBD1 on 6 matching bases. The CDR3 extends over 15 amino acids. Germline-derived CDR1 and CDR2 are MGHRA and YSYEKL. The CDR3 DNA reads TGCGCCAGCAGCCAAGGAGGCCAGGGGTTATACGAGCCGTACTTC. Translation gives CASSQGGQGLYEPYF.

The CDR3 loop is CASSSTGTSNTGELFF. In DNA form, the CDR3 reads TGTGCCAGCAGCTCAACAGGGACTTCGAACACCGGGGAGCTGTTTTTT. The chain links TRBV7-9 to TRBJ2-2; D could derive from TRBD1 or TRBD2 (6 bases each). Trimming cost V 4 bases and J 0 bases, with 12 bases left between them. This CDR3 comprises 16 residues. Germline V gives CDR1 SEHNR, CDR2 FQNEAQ (reference sequence).